Below are 17 T cell receptor beta chains sequenced from a single sample in a study of cytomegalovirus exposure and HLA in healthy donors. Primers included in the PCR were 60 Vbeta and 13 Jbeta primers. The table came from immunoSEQ multiplex PCR; TCRdb's copy has only in-frame clones and leaves some out. The sample has around 130,000 clones; 80% are singletons. Sequenced input: PBMCs. These receptor sequences come from a male donor in good health and CMV-seronegative.

The gene calls are TRBV5-1 and TRBJ2-5; TRBD1 matches at 7 bases. CDR1 and CDR2 (germline): SGHRS, YFSETQ. The CDR3 sequence is 14 residues long. V was pared by 4 bases and J by 2 bases, with 5 bases of the junction left unmatched. CDR3 sequence reads: CASSRGTVQETQYF. The CDR3 nucleotides are TGCGCCAGCAGCCGAGGGACAGTTCAAGAGACCCAGTACTTC.

This clone was recorded only once. J is TRBJ1-2 and V is TRBV27, with D hard to call. Trimming shortened V by 3 bases and J by 2 bases, and 13 bases separated the two germline ends. Germline V gene sequence: CDR1 MNHEY, CDR2 SMNVEV (reference sequence). CDR3 length: 15 residues. The CDR3, as DNA: TGTGCCAGCAGTTTTAATTGGGCTGGGAACTATGGCTACACCTTC. Translating it yields CASSFNWAGNYGYTF.

This clone has only a few counts. The chain carries TRBV25-1 and TRBJ1-1; TRBD1 might be the D (6 bases). This CDR3 has 13 residues. Trimming removed 7 bases at V and 0 bases at J, with 9 bases between. The germline V gene has CDR1 MGHDK and CDR2 SYGVNS. CDR3 nucleotide sequence: TGTGCCAGCATGTGGGGGCTGAACACTGAAGCTTTCTTT. Its translation: CASMWGLNTEAFF.

This rearrangement joins TRBV28 to TRBJ2-5; tentatively, D is TRBD1 (8 bases). The tail of the sequence fits TRBJ2-7 better, so the J call may be wrong. Germline V gene lookup returns CDR1 MDHEN and CDR2 SYDVKM. The CDR3 is 15 residues long. The CDR3 region has the DNA TGTGCCAGCAGCTCAGGGGGGGGACAGGAATACGAGCAGTACTTC. Protein product: CASSSGGGQEYEQYF.

This sequence joins TRBV27 and TRBJ2-5; perhaps TRBD2 as D (6 bases). Germline lookup yields CDR1 MNHEY and CDR2 SMNVEV (reference sequence). Deletions cut 3 bases from V and 4 bases from J, with 9 bases between. This CDR3 comprises 13 residues. The CDR3 spells CASSFFGGETQYF. In DNA, the CDR3 is TGTGCCAGCAGTTTTTTCGGGGGAGAGACCCAGTACTTC.

This chain joins TRBV6-6 and TRBJ1-2; tentative D call: TRBD1 (5 bases). Germline loops: CDR1 MNHNY, CDR2 SVGAGI (reference sequence). This CDR3 is built from 13 residues. Trimming removed 3 bases from V and 6 bases from J, with 11 bases in between. CDR3 coding DNA: TGTGCCAGCAGTTATCGAGCAGGGCATGGCTACACCTTC. Encoded protein: CASSYRAGHGYTF.

This chain joins TRBV28 and TRBJ1-1, with TRBD1 matching 7 bases. The junction had 1 base not matched to a gene; V was cut back by 3 bases and J by 0 bases. Germline CDR1 reads MDHEN; CDR2 reads SYDVKM. The CDR3 spans 14 residues. CDR3 in DNA: TGTGCCAGCAGTTTGACAGGGATGAACACTGAAGCTTTCTTT. Protein product: CASSLTGMNTEAFF.

V gene TRBV7-2 combines with J gene TRBJ1-1; the D gene is possibly TRBD1 (6 bases). Deletions cut 6 bases from V and 2 bases from J, with 13 bases between. Looked up from germline, CDR1 is SGHTA and CDR2 is FQGNSA. The CDR3 is 14 residues long. The CDR3 DNA reads as TGTGCCAGCAGGGGGCGGGGGCCAAACACTGAAGCTTTCTTT. As protein: CASRGRGPNTEAFF. The whole variable domain, remainder taken from reference TRBV7-2 and TRBJ1-1, is GAGVSQSPSNKVTEKGKDVELRCDPISGHTALYWYRQSLGQGLEFLIYFQGNSAPDKSGLPSDRFSAERTGGSVSTLTIQRTQQEDSAVYLCASRGRGPNTEAFFGQGTRLTVV.

This clone turned up a few times. V gene TRBV30 combines with J gene TRBJ1-2; 7 nucleotides match TRBD1. J gave up 3 bases and V 5 bases, and 6 bases lay outside the gene matches. This CDR3 is built from 13 residues. CDR1 and CDR2 from the germline V gene are GTSNPN and SVGIG (reference sequence). CDR3 in DNA: TGTGCCTGGGGGGACAGACTTGACTATGGCTACACCTTC. Encoded protein: CAWGDRLDYGYTF.

In this sample, this clone turned up once. The rearrangement joins TRBV7-2 to TRBJ2-1, with TRBD1 identical over 8 bases. The CDR3 has 17 residues. Germline CDR1 SGHTA, CDR2 FQGNSA. The V gene end was trimmed by 2 bases and the J gene end by 5 bases; junction bases not matched to a gene: 11. In DNA, the CDR3 is TGTGCCAGCAGCTTACCACTACAGGGGGATAAGGACAATGAGCAGTTCTTC. Its protein product is CASSLPLQGDKDNEQFF.

The CDR3 coding sequence is TGTGCCAGTAGTGTTCAGGTGAATGAAAAACTGTTTTTT. Residues: CASSVQVNEKLFF. V usage is TRBV19 and J usage is TRBJ1-4; no firm D call. CDR1 and CDR2 from the germline V gene are LNHDA and SQIVND (reference sequence). CDR3 length: 13 residues. Trimming removed 5 bases at V and 5 bases at J, with 9 bases between.

The chain carries TRBV5-1 and TRBJ1-6; 9 nucleotides match TRBD1. The J segment lost 8 bases and the V segment lost 3 bases, leaving 6 bases of the junction unmatched. CDR1 is SGHRS and CDR2 is YFSETQ in the germline V gene. CDR3 length: 15 residues. Written as DNA, the CDR3 is TGCGCCAGCAGCTCCGGGACAGGGACATATTCACCCCTCCACTTT. Its protein is CASSSGTGTYSPLHF.

Only one count was recorded for this clone. The rearrangement links TRBV5-1 to TRBJ1-5, with 10 bases identical to TRBD1. Trimming cost V 4 bases and J 3 bases; bases outside gene matches: 4. This CDR3 spans 15 amino acids. The V gene's germline CDR1 is SGHRS and CDR2 YFSETQ. DNA of the CDR3: TGCGCCAGCAGCCGGGACAGGGGAAACAATCAGCCCCAGCATTTT. Its protein is CASSRDRGNNQPQHF.

The rearrangement uses TRBV9 and TRBJ1-3, with D possibly TRBD1 on 6 matching bases. Trimming removed 0 bases at V and 0 bases at J, with 7 bases between. Germline V gene sequence: CDR1 SGDLS, CDR2 YYNGEE. The CDR3 has 15 residues. The CDR3 spells CASSVEGGSGNTIYF. Here the CDR3 DNA reads TGTGCCAGCAGCGTAGAAGGGGGCTCTGGAAACACCATATATTTT.

The V call is TRBV6-4, the J call TRBJ1-5; D gene ambiguous. Between the trimmed V and J ends, which lost 4 bases and 5 bases, there was a span of 15 bases. The CDR3 runs 15 residues. Germline V CDR1 and CDR2: MRHNA, SNTAGT. The CDR3, as DNA: TGTGCCAGCAGTGGTAGAAAGATGGTGCATCAGCCCCAGCATTTT. Translation: CASSGRKMVHQPQHF.

The chain joins TRBV19 to TRBJ1-1, with 9 bases aligning to TRBD1. The CDR3 sequence is 10 residues long. The V segment lost 8 bases and the J segment 8 bases; nucleotides outside the gene matches: 0. The germline gives CDR1 LNHDA, CDR2 SQIVND (reference sequence). The CDR3: CASGTGEAFF. In DNA, the CDR3 is TGTGCCAGTGGGACAGGGGAAGCTTTCTTT. Based on the CDR3 plus reference TRBV19 and TRBJ1-1, the full variable domain is DGGITQSPKYLFRKEGQNVTLSCEQNLNHDAMYWYRQDPGQGLRLIYYSQIVNDFQKGDIAEGYSVSREKKESFPLTVTSAQKNPTAFYLCASGTGEAFFGQGTRLTVV.

This clone came up once. The chain combines TRBV7-2 with TRBJ2-7, with 8 bases aligning to TRBD1. The V gene's germline CDR1 is SGHTA and CDR2 FQGNSA. The V gene end was trimmed by 3 bases and the J gene end by 2 bases; junction bases not matched to a gene: 6. The CDR3 consists of 15 residues. The CDR3 protein is CASSFDRGSPYEQYF. CDR3 coding DNA: TGTGCCAGCAGCTTCGACAGGGGCAGCCCCTACGAGCAGTACTTC.